The rows below give T cell receptor beta chains drawn from one sample of a study of CD8 T cells in ankylosing spondylitis. Each CDR3 protein gets one entry after TCRdb re-called the 5' RACE reads with MiXCR. The repertoire consists of about 250,000 distinct CDR3 sequences, with approximately 24% occurring once and the leading ten covering 0.6% to 0.75%. Specimen: blood, either unsorted or a sorted T cell fraction (not recorded which). All receptors derive from a male donor with ankylosing spondylitis or in good health (not recorded which). Both conserved end residues are part of each CDR3.

V gene | CDR3 protein
TRBV12-3/TRBV12-4 | CASSIGEEQYF
TRBV12-3/TRBV12-4 | CASKTRGLHGYTF
TRBV24-1 | CATSAAPGVLGYEQFF
TRBV12-3/TRBV12-4 | CASSLMGTEAFF
TRBV20-1 | CSAREGRVRETQYF
TRBV20-1 | CSATLGQVSQYF
TRBV20-1 | CSASRDINQETQYF
TRBV15 | CATSRDRRTFF
TRBV5-1 | CASSFAAWGSSYNEQFF
TRBV12-3/TRBV12-4 | CASIQPGANVLTF
TRBV20-1 | CSATVLAGDGDTQYF
TRBV7-8 | CASSLVGQGFEQYF
TRBV6-5 | CASSNPAGARAYEQYF
TRBV20-1 | CSARGGKSYTF
TRBV3-1 | CASSYGGAADTQYF
TRBV20-1 | CSATSGQGVYEQYF
TRBV6-1 | CASSDDRSSSYNEQFF
TRBV6-1 | CASSEVTGRPTETQYF
TRBV28 | CASSLTGAGANVLTF
TRBV20-1 | CSASNTNSGQGQETQYF
TRBV5-1 | CASSLFLAGTYEQYF
TRBV20-1 | CSEDVGDTQYF
TRBV12-3/TRBV12-4 | CASSLRRLAGNTIYF
TRBV9 | CASSGGGDTQYF
TRBV23-1 | CASSHYPVRGAEQYF
TRBV2 | CASSGQGGTQYF
TRBV5-1 | CASSGGLNTGELFF
TRBV5-5 | CASSLGAGQVYEQYF
TRBV5-6 | CASSVITGGNEKLFF
TRBV7-2 | CASSLSLTSGSYEQYF
TRBV6-1 | CASTRSRGHEQYF
TRBV20-1 | CSARDLTGHFHGYTF
TRBV5-6 | CASSWTGSGYTEAFF
TRBV20-1 | CSARGEGGGAVDTQYF
TRBV7-8 | CASSPLGAGVYNEQFF
TRBV10-3 | CAISEPRSYEQYF
TRBV20-1 | CSARSQDYSNQPQHF
TRBV5-1 | CASSLGIGGGDEQYF
TRBV4-2 | CASSQEITDTQYF
TRBV2 | CARGTSGATGELFF
TRBV10-2 | CASRRDRTYEQYF
TRBV12-3/TRBV12-4 | CASSFREEQYF
TRBV12-3/TRBV12-4 | CASTKGTQETQYF
TRBV20-1 | CSASPRVYGYTF
TRBV20-1 | CSASDRTGGEKLFF
TRBV10-2 | CASKGKPYNEQFF
TRBV12-3/TRBV12-4 | CASSLALARVNTGELFF
TRBV10-3 | CAISDPAGAGGNSYNEQFF